This TCR beta chain derives from a study of blood T cells in healthy people across ages. Primed by a sample-barcoded 5' primer and a J-beta primer mix, a second PCR proceeded for 7 to 11 cycles. TCRdb reprocessed the 5' RACE reads with MiXCR, giving one entry per CDR3 protein. The table shows about 1.5 million distinct CDR3 sequences, with approximately 43% occurring only once. The CDR3 contains 16 residues. Losses at the gene ends were 7 bases for V and 7 bases for J; bases not matched to a gene: 14. Per the germline V gene, CDR1 is MNHNY and CDR2 is SVGAGI (reference sequence). The sample holds a few counts of this clonotype.

Specimen: blood. The chain couples TRBV6-6 to TRBJ1-5; TRBD1 matches 9 bases. This clonotype originated in a woman aged 18 to 35 in good health. The CDR3: CASNPFGTGIKQPQHF. The CDR3 region has the DNA TGTGCCAGCAACCCCTTCGGGACAGGGATAAAACAGCCCCAGCATTTT.